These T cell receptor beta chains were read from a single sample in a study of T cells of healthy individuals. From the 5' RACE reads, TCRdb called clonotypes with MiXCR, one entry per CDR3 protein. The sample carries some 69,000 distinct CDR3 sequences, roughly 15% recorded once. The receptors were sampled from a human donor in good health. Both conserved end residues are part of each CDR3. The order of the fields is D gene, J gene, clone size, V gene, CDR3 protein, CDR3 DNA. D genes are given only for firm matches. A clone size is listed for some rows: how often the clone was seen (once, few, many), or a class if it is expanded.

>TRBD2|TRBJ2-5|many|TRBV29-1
CSAGMGRGETQYF
TGCAGCGCGGGAATGGGGAGGGGAGAGACCCAGTACTTC
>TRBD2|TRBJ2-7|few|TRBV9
CASSVAGGPAGEQYF
TGTGCCAGCAGCGTAGCGGGAGGGCCTGCTGGGGAGCAGTACTTC
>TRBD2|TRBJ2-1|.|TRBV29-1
CSAGGRFTEQFF
TGCAGCGCCGGGGGGAGGTTCACTGAGCAGTTCTTC
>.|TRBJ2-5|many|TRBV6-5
CASSYQDGRRGETQYF
TGTGCCAGCAGTTACCAGGACGGGCGACGCGGAGAGACCCAGTACTTC
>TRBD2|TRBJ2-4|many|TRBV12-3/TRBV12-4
CASSPAGSVKNIQYF
TGTGCCAGCAGCCCAGCGGGATCGGTCAAAAACATTCAGTACTTC
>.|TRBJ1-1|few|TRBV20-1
CSAATGNTEAFF
TGCAGTGCTGCGACAGGGAACACTGAAGCTTTCTTT
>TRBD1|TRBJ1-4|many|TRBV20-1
CSVRDSDNEKLFF
TGCAGTGTTCGGGACAGCGATAATGAAAAACTGTTTTTT
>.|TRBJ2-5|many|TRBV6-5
CASIGAGRKTQYF
TGTGCCAGCATTGGGGCAGGGAGAAAGACCCAGTACTTC
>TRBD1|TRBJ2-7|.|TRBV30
CAWSLRQGSVEYF
TGTGCCTGGAGTTTGAGACAGGGTAGTGTGGAGTACTTC
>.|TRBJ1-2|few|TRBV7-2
CASSLYGDGYTF
TGTGCCAGCAGCTTATATGGGGATGGCTACACCTTC
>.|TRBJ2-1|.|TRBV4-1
CASSQERGRSYNEQFF
TGCGCCAGCAGCCAAGAACGGGGCCGCAGCTACAATGAGCAGTTCTTC
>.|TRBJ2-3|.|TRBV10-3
CAISQKGGRTLDTQYF
TGTGCCATCAGTCAAAAAGGGGGTAGAACTCTAGATACGCAGTATTTT
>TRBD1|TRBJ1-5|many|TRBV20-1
CSALTGQGGNQPQHF
TGCAGTGCTTTGACGGGACAGGGCGGAAATCAGCCCCAGCATTTT
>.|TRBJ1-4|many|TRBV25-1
CASSRPGGPNEKLFF
TGTGCCAGCAGTAGGCCGGGGGGGCCAAATGAAAAACTGTTTTTT
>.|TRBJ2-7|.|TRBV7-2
CASKYGLNSYEQYF
TGTGCCAGCAAATATGGACTAAACTCCTACGAGCAGTACTTC
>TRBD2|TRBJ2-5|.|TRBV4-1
CASSQERGGIQETQYF
TGCGCCAGCAGCCAAGAGCGGGGGGGTATCCAAGAGACCCAGTACTTC
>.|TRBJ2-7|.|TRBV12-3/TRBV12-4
CASSLEGSTLYEQYF
TGTGCCAGCAGTTTGGAGGGGTCGACCCTCTACGAGCAGTACTTC
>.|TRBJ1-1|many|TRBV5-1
CASSLEEGMNTEAFF
TGCGCCAGCAGCTTGGAAGAGGGAATGAACACTGAAGCTTTCTTT
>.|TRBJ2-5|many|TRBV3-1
CASSQRETQYF
TGTGCCAGCAGCCAACGAGAGACCCAGTACTTC
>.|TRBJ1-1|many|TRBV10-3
CATRGAMNTEAFF
TGTGCCACCCGAGGTGCGATGAACACTGAAGCTTTCTTT
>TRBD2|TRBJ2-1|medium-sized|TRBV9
CASSSRTSGTHNEQFF
TGTGCCAGCAGCTCCCGGACTAGCGGGACCCACAATGAGCAGTTCTTC
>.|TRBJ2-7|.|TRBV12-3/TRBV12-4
CASSHGIHEQYF
TGTGCCAGCAGTCATGGGATCCACGAGCAGTACTTC
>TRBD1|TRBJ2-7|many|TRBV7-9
CASSSPGTGSYEQYF
TGTGCCAGCAGCTCCCCCGGGACAGGGAGCTACGAGCAGTACTTC
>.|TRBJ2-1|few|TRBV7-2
CASSLAAGNNEQFF
TGTGCCAGCAGCTTAGCGGCGGGAAACAATGAGCAGTTCTTC
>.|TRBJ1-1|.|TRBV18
CASSQDMNTEAFF
TGTGCCAGCTCTCAGGACATGAACACTGAAGCTTTCTTT
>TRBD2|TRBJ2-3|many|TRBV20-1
CSAISLKGGRGVTDTQYF
TGCAGTGCCATCTCGCTCAAGGGCGGGCGGGGGGTCACAGATACGCAGTATTTT
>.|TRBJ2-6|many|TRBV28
CASSPPPQGSSGANVLTF
TGTGCCAGCAGTCCCCCGCCCCAGGGGTCGTCTGGGGCCAACGTCCTGACTTTC
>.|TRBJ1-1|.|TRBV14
CASSQQALGSTEAFF
TGTGCCAGCAGCCAACAGGCGCTCGGGAGCACTGAAGCTTTCTTT
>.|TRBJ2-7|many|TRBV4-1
CASSLPGLVYEQYF
TGCGCCAGCAGCTTACCCGGCCTTGTCTACGAGCAGTACTTC
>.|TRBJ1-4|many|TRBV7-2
CASSVQGSHNEKLFF
TGTGCCAGCAGCGTACAGGGAAGTCATAATGAAAAACTGTTTTTT
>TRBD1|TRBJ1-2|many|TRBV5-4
CASSFGQGGYGGYTF
TGTGCCAGCAGCTTCGGACAGGGGGGATATGGTGGCTACACCTTC
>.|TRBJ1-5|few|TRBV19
CASSRTAGADQPQHF
TGTGCCAGTAGTAGGACGGCGGGAGCAGATCAGCCCCAGCATTTT
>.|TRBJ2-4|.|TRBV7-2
CASSPRDGNIQYF
TGTGCCAGCAGCCCCCGGGATGGAAACATTCAGTACTTC
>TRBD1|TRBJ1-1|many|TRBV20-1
CSAHPPTGTEAFF
TGCAGTGCTCATCCCCCGACAGGGACTGAAGCTTTCTTT
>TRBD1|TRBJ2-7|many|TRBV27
CASTPRGRGSYEQYF
TGTGCCAGCACCCCCAGGGGCAGGGGGTCCTACGAGCAGTACTTC
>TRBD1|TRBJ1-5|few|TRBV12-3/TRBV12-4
CASSLGQGNNQPQHF
TGTGCCAGCAGTTTAGGACAGGGGAATAATCAGCCCCAGCATTTT
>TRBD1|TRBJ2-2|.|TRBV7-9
CASSLGQGDTGELFF
TGTGCCAGCAGCTTAGGACAGGGGGACACCGGGGAGCTGTTTTTT
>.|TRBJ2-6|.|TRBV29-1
CSAVFWANVLTF
TGCAGCGCCGTATTTTGGGCCAACGTCCTGACTTTC
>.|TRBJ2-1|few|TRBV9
CASSVVFDAEQFF
TGTGCCAGCAGCGTAGTCTTTGACGCTGAGCAGTTCTTC
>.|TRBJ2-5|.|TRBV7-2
CVSSLAFETQYF
TGTGTCAGCAGCTTAGCGTTTGAGACCCAGTACTTC
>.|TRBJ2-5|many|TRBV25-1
CASSEPNLRTETQYF
TGTGCCAGCAGTGAGCCAAACCTTCGGACTGAGACCCAGTACTTC
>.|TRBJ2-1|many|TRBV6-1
CASSDVVYNEQFF
TGTGCCAGCAGTGACGTCGTGTACAATGAGCAGTTCTTC
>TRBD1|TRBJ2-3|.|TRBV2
CASREQGAGDTQYF
TGTGCCAGCAGGGAACAGGGGGCTGGAGATACGCAGTATTTT